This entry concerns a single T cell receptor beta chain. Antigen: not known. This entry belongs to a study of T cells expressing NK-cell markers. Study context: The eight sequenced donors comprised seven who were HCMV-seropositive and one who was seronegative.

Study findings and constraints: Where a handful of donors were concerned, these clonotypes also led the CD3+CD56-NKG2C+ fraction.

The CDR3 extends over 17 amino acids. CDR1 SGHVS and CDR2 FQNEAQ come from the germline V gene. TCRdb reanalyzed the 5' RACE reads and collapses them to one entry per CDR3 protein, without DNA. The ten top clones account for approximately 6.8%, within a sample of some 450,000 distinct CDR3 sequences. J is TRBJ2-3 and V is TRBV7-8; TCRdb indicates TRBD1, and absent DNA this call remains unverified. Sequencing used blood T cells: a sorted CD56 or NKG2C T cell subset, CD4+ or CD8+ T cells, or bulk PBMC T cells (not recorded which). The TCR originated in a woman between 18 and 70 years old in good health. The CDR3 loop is CASSYVGGGGSTDTQYF.